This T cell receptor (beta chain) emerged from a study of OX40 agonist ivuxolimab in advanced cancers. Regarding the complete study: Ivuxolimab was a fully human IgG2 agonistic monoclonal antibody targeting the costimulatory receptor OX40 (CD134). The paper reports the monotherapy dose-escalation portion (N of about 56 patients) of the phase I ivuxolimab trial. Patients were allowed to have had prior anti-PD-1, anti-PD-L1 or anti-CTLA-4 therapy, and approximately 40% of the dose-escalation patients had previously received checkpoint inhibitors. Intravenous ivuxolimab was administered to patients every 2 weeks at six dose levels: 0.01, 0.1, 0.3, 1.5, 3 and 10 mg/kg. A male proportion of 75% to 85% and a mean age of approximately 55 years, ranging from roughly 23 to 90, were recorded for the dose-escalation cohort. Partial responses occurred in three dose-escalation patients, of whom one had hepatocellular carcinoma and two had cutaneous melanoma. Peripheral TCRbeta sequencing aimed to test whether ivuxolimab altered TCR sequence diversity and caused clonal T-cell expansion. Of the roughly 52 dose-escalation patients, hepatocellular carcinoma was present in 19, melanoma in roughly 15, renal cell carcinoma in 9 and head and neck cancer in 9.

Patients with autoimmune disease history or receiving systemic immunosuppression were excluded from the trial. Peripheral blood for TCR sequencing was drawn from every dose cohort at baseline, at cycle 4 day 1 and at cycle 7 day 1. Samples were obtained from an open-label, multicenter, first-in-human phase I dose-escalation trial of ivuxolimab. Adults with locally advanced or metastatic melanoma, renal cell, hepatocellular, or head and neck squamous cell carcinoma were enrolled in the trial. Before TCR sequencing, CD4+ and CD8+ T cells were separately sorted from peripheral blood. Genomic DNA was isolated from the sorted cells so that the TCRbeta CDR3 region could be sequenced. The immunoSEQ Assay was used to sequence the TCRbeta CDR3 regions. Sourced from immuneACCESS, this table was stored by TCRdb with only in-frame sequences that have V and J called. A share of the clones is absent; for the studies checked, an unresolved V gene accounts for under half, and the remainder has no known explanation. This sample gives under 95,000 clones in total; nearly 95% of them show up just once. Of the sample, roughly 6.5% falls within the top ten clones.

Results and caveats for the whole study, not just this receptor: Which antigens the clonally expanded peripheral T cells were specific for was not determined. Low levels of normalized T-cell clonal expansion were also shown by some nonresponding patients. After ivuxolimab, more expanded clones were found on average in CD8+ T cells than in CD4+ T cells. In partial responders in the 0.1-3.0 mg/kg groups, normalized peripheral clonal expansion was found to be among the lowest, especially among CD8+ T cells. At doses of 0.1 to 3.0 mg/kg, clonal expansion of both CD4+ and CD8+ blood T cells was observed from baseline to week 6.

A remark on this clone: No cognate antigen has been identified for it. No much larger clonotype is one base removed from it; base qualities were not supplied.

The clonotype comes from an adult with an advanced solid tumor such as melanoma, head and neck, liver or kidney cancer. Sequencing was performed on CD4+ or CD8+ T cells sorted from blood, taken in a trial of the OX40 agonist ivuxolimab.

CDR3 region: CASSLRKGSTGELFF. The nucleotide sequence is given as TGTGCCAGCAGTTTACGGAAGGGAAGCACCGGGGAGCTGTTTTTT. This chain is built from TRBV7-3 and TRBJ2-2, with the D segment identity uncertain. CDR1 and CDR2 are read off the germline V gene as SGHTA and FQGTGA. The junction carries 15 bases between V and J, which are trimmed by 6 bases and 4 bases respectively. Including cysteine and phenylalanine, the CDR3 has 15 amino acids. The CDR3 DNA has 45 bases and is translated from base 1.